These 28 T cell receptor beta chains share one sample of origin, sequenced in a study of CD8 T cells in ankylosing spondylitis. TCRdb recomputed calls from the 5' RACE reads with MiXCR, one row per CDR3 protein. The sample has roughly 240,000 distinct CDR3 sequences, roughly 8.2% seen once; the top ten hold 4.8%. Sequenced sample: blood, either unsorted or a sorted T cell fraction (not recorded which). The receptor source for this set is a female donor with ankylosing spondylitis or in good health (not recorded which).

This clonotype was recorded at least ten times. The rearrangement uses TRBV5-1 and TRBJ2-1, with D possibly being TRBD2 (7 bases). With 6 bases removed from V and 0 bases from J, the gap between germline ends came to 16 bases. CDR1 and CDR2 from the germline V gene are SGHRS and YFSETQ. This CDR3 region has 16 residues. DNA of the CDR3: TGCGCCAGCACTGCTAGCGGAGGGGGCTCCTACAATGAGCAGTTCTTC. This encodes CASTASGGGSYNEQFF. Complete variable domain (other parts from reference TRBV5-1 and TRBJ2-1): KAGVTQTPRYLIKTRGQQVTLSCSPISGHRSVSWYQQTPGQGLQFLFEYFSETQRNKGNFPGRFSGRQFSNSRSEMNVSTLELGDSALYLCASTASGGGSYNEQFFGPGTRLTVL.

The genes are TRBV7-3 and TRBJ2-3; D is unresolved. Trimming removed 5 bases at V and 5 bases at J, with 17 bases between. The CDR3 contains 15 residues. From germline, CDR1 is SGHTA and CDR2 FQGTGA. CDR3 protein: CASSPVGSMGDTQYF. The CDR3 DNA follows: TGTGCCAGCAGCCCTGTAGGCTCCATGGGAGATACGCAGTATTTT.

This clonotype was found a few times. The gene calls are TRBV7-2 and TRBJ2-1; D tentatively fits TRBD1 or TRBD2 (5 bases each). V was clipped by 10 bases and J by 6 bases, with 10 bases between them. The CDR3 totals 11 residues. Germline-derived CDR1 and CDR2 are SGHTA and FQGNSA. The CDR3 region is CATQRGNEQFF. The DNA of the CDR3 is TGTGCCACTCAGAGGGGCAATGAGCAGTTCTTC.

This clonotype was recorded many times. The chain couples TRBV29-1 to TRBJ2-1, with D possibly being TRBD1 or TRBD2 (6 bases each). Germline-derived CDR1 and CDR2 are SQVTM and ANQGSEA. The CDR3 is 14 residues long. The germline V and J ends were trimmed by 6 bases and 4 bases, with 16 bases remaining between them. In DNA form, the CDR3 reads TGCAGCGTGGAGGGCCGGGACAAGTACAATGAGCAGTTCTTC. The encoded protein is CSVEGRDKYNEQFF.

This clonotype was picked up many times. Given the absence of the conserved phenylalanine or tryptophan at the CDR3 end, a read error is likely. As DNA, the CDR3 is TGTGCCTACCGCCGGGGGAGGGTCGGTGATGAGCAGTTCTCC. This translates into CAYRRGRVGDEQFS. The J gene is TRBJ2-1, the V gene TRBV30, with TRBD2 matching over 7 bases. Per germline, CDR1 GTSNPN and CDR2 SVGIG (reference sequence). The CDR3 contains 14 residues. V was pared by 7 bases and J by 8 bases, with 14 bases of the junction left unmatched.

The table lists this clonotype with many counts. The rearrangement uses TRBV3-1 and TRBJ2-7; D is unresolved. The CDR3 extends over 13 amino acids. Germline V gene data show CDR1 as LGHDT and CDR2 as YNNKEL (reference sequence). Trimming stripped 8 bases from V and 3 bases from J, with 14 bases between. The CDR3 DNA is TGTGCCAGCCTCGGACCGCCAGGCTACGAGCAGTACTTC. Amino acids: CASLGPPGYEQYF.

This clonotype has at least ten counts. The rearrangement uses TRBV5-6 and TRBJ2-2; 8 bases match TRBD1. Germline V gene lookup returns CDR1 SGHDT and CDR2 YYEEEE. Losses at the gene ends were 5 bases for V and 3 bases for J; bases not matched to a gene: 15. The CDR3 has 18 amino acids. For the CDR3, the DNA is TGTGCCAGCAGATTAGCCCTCTCCCGACAGGGGTACACCGGGGAGCTGTTTTTT. Its translation is CASRLALSRQGYTGELFF.

This clonotype appeared once. A read error may account for a junction end that differs from germline. This chain connects TRBV11-2 to TRBJ2-7; D is perhaps TRBD1 (6 bases). Germline V lookup: CDR1 SGHAT, CDR2 FQNNGV. CDR3 length: 14 residues. The CDR3 sequence is CARSSDRAPIEQYF. The CDR3 DNA reads as TGTGCCAGAAGCTCGGACAGAGCCCCCATCGAGCAGTACTTC.

The sample holds many counts of this clonotype. The chain employs TRBV5-1 and TRBJ2-7; TRBD2 is a possible D gene (5 bases). Per the germline V gene, CDR1 is SGHRS and CDR2 is YFSETQ. The CDR3 sequence is 13 residues long. V dropped 4 bases and J dropped 2 bases, with 10 bases sitting between them. The CDR3 loop reads CASSATGTYEQYF. CDR3 nucleotides: TGCGCCAGCAGCGCTACGGGGACCTACGAGCAGTACTTC.

This clonotype was detected ten times or more. The V gene is TRBV7-2, the J gene TRBJ2-1; 10 nucleotides line up with TRBD2. The CDR3 has 16 amino acids. Germline-derived CDR1 and CDR2 are SGHTA and FQGNSA. The trim removed 4 bases at V and 2 bases at J, leaving 5 bases unmatched. The CDR3 sequence is CASSSMGLAPYNEQFF. The CDR3 nucleotides read TGTGCCAGCAGCTCTATGGGACTAGCGCCCTACAATGAGCAGTTCTTC.

This clonotype was detected ten times or more. The chain is built from TRBV5-1 and TRBJ2-7, with D possibly being TRBD1 or TRBD2 (5 bases each). This CDR3 is 17 amino acids long. Germline CDR1 and CDR2: SGHRS and YFSETQ. The ends were cut back, 2 bases at V and 0 bases at J, with 18 bases in the middle. CDR3 DNA sequence: TGCGCCAGCAGCTTCATGACGACCGGGGCCAACTCCTACGAGCAGTACTTC. Its protein product is CASSFMTTGANSYEQYF.

The sample holds many counts of this clonotype. This CDR3 reads CSTEEGDGETQYF. The CDR3 region has the DNA TGCAGCACCGAGGAAGGTGACGGGGAGACCCAGTACTTC. J is TRBJ2-5 and V is TRBV29-1; D uncertain. CDR3 length equals 13 residues. From germline, CDR1 is SQVTM and CDR2 ANQGSEA. V was clipped by 8 bases and J by 5 bases, with 18 bases between them. The entire variable domain, with the rest obtained from reference TRBV29-1 and TRBJ2-5, is as follows: SAVISQKPSRDICQRGTSLTIQCQVDSQVTMMFWYRQQPGQSLTLIATANQGSEATYESGFVIDKFPISRPNLTFSTLTVSNMSPEDSSIYLCSTEEGDGETQYFGPGTRLLVL.

This clonotype was counted ten times or more. The chain uses TRBV6-2 or TRBV6-3 and TRBJ2-1; tentative D call: TRBD2 (7 bases). V was cut by 7 bases and J by 5 bases, with 18 bases left in between. Germline V gene lookup returns CDR1 MNHEY and CDR2 SVGEGT. CDR3 length equals 15 residues. CDR3 loop: CASKEGGGPNNEQFF. The DNA for the CDR3 is TGTGCCAGCAAGGAGGGGGGAGGGCCGAACAATGAGCAGTTCTTC.

This clonotype was seen many times. The chain links TRBV20-1 to TRBJ2-1; D is unclear. CDR1 is DFQATT and CDR2 is SNEGSKA in the germline V gene (reference sequence). V shed 1 base and J shed 0 bases, with 7 bases lying between them. The CDR3 is 14 residues long. The CDR3 region has the DNA TGCAGTGCTAGAGCCCCCATCTCCTACAATGAGCAGTTCTTC. The encoded protein is CSARAPISYNEQFF.

To note about this clonotype: One end of the junction fails to match germline, which may point to a read error. This chain connects TRBV12-3 or TRBV12-4 to TRBJ1-1, with D maybe TRBD1 (5 bases). This CDR3 contains 14 residues. CDR3 bases: TGTACCAGCGACCCACGACAGACAAACACTGAAGCTTTCTTT. It encodes CTSDPRQTNTEAFF.

This clonotype was detected ten times or more. The chain uses TRBV5-1 and TRBJ1-1; D possibly corresponds to TRBD1 (5 bases). The CDR3 is 13 residues long. V dropped 4 bases and J dropped 4 bases, with 11 bases sitting between them. Germline loops: CDR1 SGHRS, CDR2 YFSETQ. In nucleotides, the CDR3 is TGCGCCAGCAGCCCTGCAGGGCCCACTGAAGCTTTCTTT. Protein product: CASSPAGPTEAFF.

This clonotype was seen many times. The chain uses TRBV6-6 and TRBJ2-1, with a tentative D call TRBD2 (6 bases). V was shortened by 4 bases and J by 15 bases, with 19 bases between the two germline ends. Germline V gene sequence: CDR1 MNHNY, CDR2 SVGAGI (reference sequence). The CDR3 extends over 13 amino acids. CDR3 sequence (DNA): TGTGCCAGCAGTTTAATCCGGGACTCAATCGGGTTCTTC. Protein product: CASSLIRDSIGFF.

This clonotype was counted ten times or more. J is TRBJ2-2 and V is TRBV7-2; D might be TRBD2 (6 bases). V dropped 2 bases and J dropped 7 bases, with 14 bases sitting between them. CDR3 length: 15 residues. The germline V gene has CDR1 SGHTA and CDR2 FQGNSA. CDR3 protein: CASSLIREEDGELFF. CDR3 nucleotides: TGTGCCAGCAGCTTAATCAGGGAGGAGGACGGGGAGCTGTTTTTT.

This clonotype was detected only a few times. The rearrangement uses TRBV20-1 and TRBJ1-1; TRBD1 might be the D (6 bases). The ends were cut back, 0 bases at V and 1 base at J, with 9 bases in the middle. This CDR3 region has 14 residues. Germline CDR1 DFQATT, CDR2 SNEGSKA (reference sequence). This chain's CDR3 is CSARDGGANTEAFF. The CDR3, as DNA: TGCAGTGCTAGAGACGGGGGCGCGAACACTGAAGCTTTCTTT.

This clonotype has at least ten counts. This chain links TRBV20-1 with TRBJ2-7; D ambiguous. The germline gives CDR1 DFQATT, CDR2 SNEGSKA (reference sequence). The CDR3 spans 13 residues. Trimming took off 3 bases at V and 2 bases at J, with 11 bases between the two ends. The CDR3 bases are TGCAGTGCTAGTCGGACGGCAACCTACGAGCAGTACTTC. It is translated as CSASRTATYEQYF.

The chain is built from TRBV5-1 and TRBJ2-6; the D is unclear. This CDR3 comprises 16 residues. Germline CDR1 reads SGHRS; CDR2 reads YFSETQ. Trimming stripped 5 bases from V and 1 base from J, with 13 bases between. CDR3 coding DNA: TGCGCCAGCAGATCCCGTGGCGGATCTGGGGCCAACGTCCTGACTTTC. Translating it yields CASRSRGGSGANVLTF.

The chain combines TRBV6-1 with TRBJ2-5, with D unresolved. The CDR3 runs to 13 residues. Per germline, CDR1 MNHNS and CDR2 SASEGT. V shed 4 bases and J shed 1 base, with 7 bases lying between them. The CDR3 sequence: CASSALLQETQYF. The CDR3 region has the DNA TGTGCCAGCAGTGCCCTCCTCCAAGAGACCCAGTACTTC.

V gene TRBV7-2 combines with J gene TRBJ2-3; 9 bases map to TRBD2. The CDR3 has 15 residues. Germline lookup yields CDR1 SGHTA and CDR2 FQGNSA. The V segment lost 1 base and the J segment 4 bases; nucleotides outside the gene matches: 3. The CDR3 nucleotides are TGTGCCAGCAGCTTAGAGGCGGGAGGGGCAGATACGCAGTATTTT. This encodes CASSLEAGGADTQYF.

The chain combines TRBV7-2 with TRBJ2-5; D gene ambiguous. Germline CDR1 SGHTA, CDR2 FQGNSA. V gave up 1 base and J gave up 2 bases, with 14 bases separating them. CDR3 size: 16 residues. CDR3 in DNA: TGTGCCAGCAGCTTAGGAGCCGGGTGGGCTCAAGAGACCCAGTACTTC. This codes for CASSLGAGWAQETQYF.

This clonotype was observed many times. This rearrangement joins TRBV2 to TRBJ2-2, with 10 bases aligning to TRBD1. V lost 8 bases, J lost 5 bases, and 2 bases stayed unmatched. Per germline, CDR1 SNHLY and CDR2 FYNNEI. The CDR3 is 13 residues long. This CDR3 reads CASSGQGTGELFF. As DNA, the CDR3 is TGTGCCAGCTCGGGACAGGGGACCGGGGAGCTGTTTTTT.

The gene calls are TRBV30 and TRBJ2-7; possible D gene TRBD2, 5 bases. CDR3 length: 13 residues. The germline V and J ends were trimmed by 0 bases and 7 bases, with 13 bases remaining between them. CDR1 and CDR2 (germline): GTSNPN, SVGIG (reference sequence). The CDR3 protein is CAWSVGLAGEQYF. DNA for the CDR3: TGTGCCTGGAGTGTCGGGCTAGCTGGAGAGCAGTACTTC.

This clonotype appeared many times. The rearrangement joins TRBV20-1 to TRBJ2-3; D gene uncertain. Between the trimmed V and J ends, which lost 3 bases and 6 bases, there was a span of 7 bases. The CDR3 has 11 amino acids. Germline V gives CDR1 DFQATT, CDR2 SNEGSKA (reference sequence). CDR3 residues: CSASSGDTQYF. The CDR3 DNA follows: TGCAGTGCTAGCTCCGGGGATACGCAGTATTTT.

This clonotype came up many times. The chain combines TRBV7-9 with TRBJ2-1; 7 bases are shared with TRBD2. This CDR3 is 15 amino acids long. Per germline, CDR1 SEHNR and CDR2 FQNEAQ (reference sequence). V gave up 5 bases and J gave up 4 bases; unmatched junction bases: 8. The CDR3 spells CASSDTSARYNEQFF. DNA of the CDR3: TGTGCCAGCAGCGACACTAGCGCTAGATACAATGAGCAGTTCTTC.